What follows is one TCR beta chain and its context. As handled by the study authors: Cell counts per sample came from amplifying reference gene primers. Profiled with immunoSEQ multiplex PCR; TCRdb holds only in-frame clones, not every one. V and J calls plus clone size are reproduced from that table; the DNA served to infer D and trimming. The profile shows about 170,000 clones, roughly nine tenths of them singletons. The entry originates in a study of blood T cell repertoires in COVID-19. Turning to the study itself: Some COVID-19 samples were acute and others convalescent; all came from the United States, Italy and Spain. T cells, B-cell-depleted T cells, or PBMCs supplied cDNA or gDNA.

The TCR was taken from a man between 65 and 80 years old with acute or convalescent COVID-19. The sample taken for sequencing was peripheral blood.

CDR3: CSVGGGGGTGRHHYGYTF. In nucleotides, the CDR3 is TGCAGCGTTGGAGGGGGTGGTGGGACAGGGCGACACCATTATGGCTACACCTTC. The chain is built from TRBV29-1 and TRBJ1-2; TRBD1 agrees at 9 bases. Germline V gives CDR1 SQVTM, CDR2 ANQGSEA. Unmatched junction bases numbered 20, after V lost 4 bases and J lost 5 bases. The CDR3 is 18 amino acids. Full variable domain (missing parts from reference TRBV29-1 and TRBJ1-2): SAVISQKPSRDICQRGTSLTIQCQVDSQVTMMFWYRQQPGQSLTLIATANQGSEATYESGFVIDKFPISRPNLTFSTLTVSNMSPEDSSIYLCSVGGGGGTGRHHYGYTFGSGTRLTVV.